Below, 29 T cell receptor beta chains from the same sample are listed, as sequenced in a study of blood T cell repertoires in COVID-19. Some clones are missing from TCRdb's copy, which holds only in-frame ones; the method was immunoSEQ multiplex PCR. The table lists more than 250,000 clones, over 75% of them singletons, with around 0.7% in the top ten. The sample was peripheral blood. These receptors were obtained from a human donor in a cohort sampled during active COVID-19.

This clone is a singleton in its sample. The gene calls are TRBV6-5 and TRBJ1-2; the D is unclear. V shed 0 bases and J shed 5 bases, with 13 bases lying between them. Germline values: CDR1 MNHEY, CDR2 SVGAGI. This CDR3 spans 15 amino acids. CDR3 protein: CASSYSIWAQYGYTF. In DNA, the CDR3 is TGTGCCAGCAGTTACTCGATCTGGGCCCAATATGGCTACACCTTC.

V is TRBV30 and J is TRBJ2-2, with TRBD2 matching over 10 bases. After removal of 0 bases from V and 6 bases from J, the junction contained 4 bases not matched to a gene. Germline V CDR1 and CDR2: GTSNPN, SVGIG (reference sequence). CDR3 length: 15 amino acids. This CDR3 is CAWSVLSGGPGELFF. The CDR3 coding sequence is TGTGCCTGGAGTGTACTTAGCGGGGGGCCCGGGGAGCTGTTTTTT.

V usage is TRBV28 and J usage is TRBJ1-1; D is ambiguous. Germline CDR1 and CDR2: MDHEN and SYDVKM. V dropped 6 bases and J dropped 8 bases, with 10 bases sitting between them. The CDR3 contains 11 residues. The CDR3 is CASSLTTEAFF. CDR3 bases: TGTGCCAGCAGCCTGACAACGGAAGCTTTCTTT.

This clone was seen a single time. V gene TRBV18 combines with J gene TRBJ2-7; D call uncertain. Between the trimmed V and J ends, which lost 6 bases and 6 bases, there was a span of 24 bases. Per germline, CDR1 KGHSH and CDR2 LQKENI. This CDR3 is 16 amino acids long. CDR3 coding DNA: TGTGCCAGCTCGCCGGCCGGAGAAAAACCAATGTTCGAGCAGTACTTC. Translating gives CASSPAGEKPMFEQYF.

This chain links TRBV30 with TRBJ1-1; possible D gene TRBD1, 6 bases. The CDR3 spans 14 residues. Germline V lookup: CDR1 GTSNPN, CDR2 SVGIG (reference sequence). The V and J ends lost 4 bases and 1 base respectively, with 13 bases between them. CDR3 protein: CAWISGGANTEAFF. Here the CDR3 DNA reads TGTGCCTGGATTAGTGGGGGCGCGAACACTGAAGCTTTCTTT.

This sequence joins TRBV5-1 and TRBJ1-2; a possible D gene is TRBD1 (5 bases). This CDR3 contains 13 residues. Germline lookup yields CDR1 SGHRS and CDR2 YFSETQ. The ends were cut back, 4 bases at V and 8 bases at J, with 15 bases in the middle. In nucleotides, the CDR3 is TGCGCCAGCAGCCTAGGACAAGTAGAGGGCTACACCTTC. Translation gives CASSLGQVEGYTF.

With regard to this clone: Other DNA sequences in this specimen translate into the identical CDR3. V and J are TRBV19 and TRBJ2-2, with 9 bases that match TRBD1. Germline V gives CDR1 LNHDA, CDR2 SQIVND (reference sequence). After removal of 5 bases from V and 0 bases from J, the junction contained 1 base not matched to a gene. The CDR3 runs to 15 residues. The CDR3: CASSRDRANTGELFF. Here the CDR3 DNA reads TGTGCCAGTAGTCGGGACAGGGCGAACACCGGGGAGCTGTTTTTT.

This chain links TRBV6-2 or TRBV6-3 with TRBJ2-1; 8 nucleotides match TRBD2. J was trimmed by 10 bases and V by 2 bases; bases with no gene match: 4. CDR3 length: 13 residues. CDR1 is MNHEY, CDR2 SVGEGT, per germline. CDR3 DNA: TGTGCCAGCAGTTACAATGGCGGGAGGGAGCAGTTCTTC. Translating gives CASSYNGGREQFF.

The chain is built from TRBV5-4 and TRBJ1-4; D is possibly TRBD1 (5 bases). V lost 1 base to trimming and J lost 8 bases, with 21 bases between them. The CDR3 consists of 17 residues. Germline assignment: CDR1 SGHNT and CDR2 YYREEE (reference sequence). The CDR3 region has the DNA TGTGCCAGCAGCTTGTGGGACTGGGACCCGGCATTAGAAAAACTGTTTTTT. This gives the protein CASSLWDWDPALEKLFF. Complete variable domain (other parts from reference TRBV5-4 and TRBJ1-4): ETGVTQSPTHLIKTRGQQVTLRCSSQSGHNTVSWYQQALGQGPQFIFQYYREEENGRGNFPPRFSGLQFPNYSSELNVNALELDDSALYLCASSLWDWDPALEKLFFGSGTQLSVL.

This clone appeared once. V and J are TRBV28 and TRBJ1-6; TRBD1 matches 9 bases. There are 15 residues in the CDR3. V shed 3 bases and J 11 bases; nucleotides not matched to a gene: 8. Germline V CDR1 and CDR2: MDHEN, SYDVKM. CDR3 DNA sequence: TGTGCCAGCAGTTTTTACGGGACAGGGTCTCCACCCCTCCACTTT. Its translation: CASSFYGTGSPPLHF.

The chain combines TRBV5-4 with TRBJ2-7, with 7 bases that match TRBD1. The trim removed 4 bases at V and 3 bases at J, leaving 4 bases unmatched. The V gene's germline CDR1 is SGHNT and CDR2 YYREEE (reference sequence). The CDR3 covers 13 residues. CDR3 DNA sequence: TGTGCCAGCAGCCCGCCAGGGGGCTACGAGCAGTACTTC. Protein product: CASSPPGGYEQYF.

V gene TRBV19 combines with J gene TRBJ2-7, with TRBD1 identical over 8 bases. The trim removed 5 bases at V and 4 bases at J, leaving 7 bases unmatched. This CDR3 comprises 14 residues. CDR1 and CDR2 from the germline V gene are LNHDA and SQIVND (reference sequence). The chain's CDR3 is CASSPGTGEYEQYF. CDR3 nucleotides: TGTGCCAGTAGTCCGGGGACAGGCGAATACGAGCAGTACTTC.

J is TRBJ2-4 and V is TRBV28; 8 bases agree with TRBD2. In germline, CDR1 is MDHEN, CDR2 SYDVKM. This CDR3 is 15 amino acids long. The junction had 10 bases not matched to a gene; V was cut back by 5 bases and J by 7 bases. CDR3 protein: CASSIGGEVLNIQYF. The DNA of the CDR3 is TGTGCCAGCAGTATCGGGGGGGAGGTCTTGAACATTCAGTACTTC.

This clone was detected only once. This sequence joins TRBV10-3 and TRBJ2-1, with 11 positions matching TRBD2. J lost 0 bases, V lost 4 bases, and 5 bases had no gene match. The CDR3 has 17 amino acids. Germline lookup yields CDR1 ENHRY and CDR2 SYGVKD. This CDR3 reads CAISGLAGGISYNEQFF. The DNA for the CDR3 is TGTGCCATCAGTGGCCTAGCGGGGGGAATCTCCTACAATGAGCAGTTCTTC.

This sequence joins TRBV18 and TRBJ1-1, with a tentative D call TRBD1 (5 bases). The CDR3 covers 15 residues. Germline V gene sequence: CDR1 KGHSH, CDR2 LQKENI. Trimming cost V 4 bases and J 4 bases, with 16 bases left between them. This chain's CDR3 is CASSREGPVGTEAFF. The CDR3 nucleotides read TGTGCCAGCTCACGGGAGGGACCTGTAGGCACTGAAGCTTTCTTT. Full variable domain (rest looked up from reference TRBV18 and TRBJ1-1): NAGVMQNPRHLVRRRGQEARLRCSPMKGHSHVYWYRQLPEEGLKFMVYLQKENIIDESGMPKERFSAEFPKEGPSILRIQQVVRGDSAAYFCASSREGPVGTEAFFGQGTRLTVV.

The J gene is TRBJ1-1, the V gene TRBV4-3; D remains ambiguous. The length of the CDR3 is 15 residues. V was clipped by 1 base and J by 5 bases, with 14 bases between them. The germline V gene encodes CDR1 LGHNA and CDR2 YSLEER. The CDR3 protein is CASSQVPIGRTEAFF. The CDR3 DNA reads as TGCGCCAGCAGCCAAGTGCCCATAGGGAGGACTGAAGCTTTCTTT.

The J gene is TRBJ2-7, the V gene TRBV7-8; D is perhaps TRBD2 (5 bases). The CDR3 consists of 14 residues. Germline lookup yields CDR1 SGHVS and CDR2 FQNEAQ. Deletions cut 5 bases from V and 1 base from J, with 12 bases between. The CDR3 loop is CASSRLAGSYEQYF. CDR3 in DNA: TGTGCCAGCAGCCGCCTTGCGGGTTCCTACGAGCAGTACTTC.

The chain uses TRBV9 and TRBJ1-2; TRBD1 matches at 9 bases. CDR1 and CDR2 from the germline V gene are SGDLS and YYNGEE. The CDR3 covers 16 residues. V gave up 2 bases and J gave up 8 bases; unmatched junction bases: 13. CDR3 DNA: TGTGCCAGCAGCGTCGGACAGGGGTTCTTACTGGGCGGCTACACCTTC. Amino acid sequence: CASSVGQGFLLGGYTF. Based on the CDR3 plus reference TRBV9 and TRBJ1-2, the full variable domain is DSGVTQTPKHLITATGQRVTLRCSPRSGDLSVYWYQQSLDQGLQFLIQYYNGEERAKGNILERFSAQQFPDLHSELNLSSLELGDSALYFCASSVGQGFLLGGYTFGSGTRLTVV.

This clone occurred once. The rearrangement joins TRBV12-3 or TRBV12-4 to TRBJ1-1, with D perhaps matching TRBD1 (6 bases). V lost 6 bases and J 10 bases, leaving 15 bases between the germline ends. The CDR3 has 12 residues. The DNA of the CDR3 is TGTGCCAGCAGAAAAGGGACAATCGGAGCTTTCTTT. This sequence encodes CASRKGTIGAFF.

This rearrangement joins TRBV28 to TRBJ2-7; 12 bases match TRBD2. The V gene end was trimmed by 1 base and the J gene end by 4 bases; junction bases not matched to a gene: 8. Germline assignment: CDR1 MDHEN and CDR2 SYDVKM. The length of the CDR3 is 17 residues. The CDR3 DNA follows: TGTGCCAGCAGTTTATTTCCTAGCGGGGGGGTGGATTACGAGCAGTACTTC. Encoded protein: CASSLFPSGGVDYEQYF.

The chain uses TRBV20-1 and TRBJ2-7; 8 positions agree with TRBD2. The CDR3 loop spans 11 amino acids. Germline V gene sequence: CDR1 DFQATT, CDR2 SNEGSKA (reference sequence). After removal of 6 bases from V and 7 bases from J, the junction contained 5 bases not matched to a gene. CDR3 in amino acids: CSARGGREQYF. As DNA, the CDR3 is TGCAGTGCCCGGGGGGGACGGGAGCAGTACTTC.

This clone was counted a few times. V usage is TRBV30 and J usage is TRBJ1-6; D uncertain. CDR1 is GTSNPN and CDR2 is SVGIG in the germline V gene (reference sequence). The CDR3 has 14 amino acids. With 1 base removed from V and 9 bases from J, the gap between germline ends came to 13 bases. The CDR3 sequence is CAWSGFRSGSPLHF. For the CDR3, the DNA is TGTGCCTGGAGTGGTTTCCGGTCGGGTTCACCCCTCCACTTT.

The table lists this clone with a count of one. At the DNA level, this CDR3 is encoded by other sequences in the same sample as well. The chain carries TRBV20-1 and TRBJ2-7; maybe TRBD2 (6 bases). The V gene lost 3 bases and the J gene lost 3 bases, with 6 bases spanning the gap. The CDR3 length is 11 residues. Per germline, CDR1 DFQATT and CDR2 SNEGSKA (reference sequence). The CDR3 bases are TGCAGTGCTAGGACTAGCTACGAGCAGTACTTC. Translated: CSARTSYEQYF.

V is TRBV19 and J is TRBJ1-6; D gene unclear. V was shortened by 1 base and J by 0 bases, with 4 bases between the two germline ends. The CDR3 loop spans 15 amino acids. CDR1 is LNHDA and CDR2 is SQIVND in the germline V gene (reference sequence). The CDR3 here is CASSIASSYNSPLHF. The CDR3 DNA sequence: TGTGCCAGTAGTATAGCGAGCTCCTATAATTCACCCCTCCACTTT.

The rearrangement joins TRBV5-8 to TRBJ1-4; no clear D gene. The CDR3 spans 14 residues. Germline V gene sequence: CDR1 SGHTS, CDR2 YDEGEE. Between the trimmed V and J ends, which lost 4 bases and 1 base, there was a span of 8 bases. The CDR3 loop reads CASSPVLTNEKLFF. CDR3 nucleotide sequence: TGTGCCAGCAGCCCGGTGTTAACTAATGAAAAACTGTTTTTT.

This clone was seen a few times. The genes are TRBV4-1 and TRBJ1-2; D is perhaps TRBD1 (5 bases). CDR1 and CDR2 (germline): MGHRA, YSYEKL. The CDR3 contains 15 residues. The V and J ends lost 0 bases and 2 bases respectively, with 10 bases between them. This CDR3 is CASSQENGGNYGYTF. For the CDR3, the DNA is TGCGCCAGCAGCCAAGAAAATGGGGGGAACTATGGCTACACCTTC.

The chain carries TRBV6-2 or TRBV6-3 and TRBJ1-3; D might be TRBD1 (5 bases). The length of the CDR3 is 15 residues. Germline assignment: CDR1 MNHEY and CDR2 SVGEGT. Trimming pared 2 bases from V and 8 bases from J, leaving 16 bases between. The CDR3 is CASSYAGTLWDTIYF. CDR3 DNA sequence: TGTGCCAGCAGTTACGCCGGGACTCTATGGGACACCATATATTTT.

The gene calls are TRBV18 and TRBJ1-1; D is ambiguous. The V end lost 1 base, the J end lost 0 bases, and 12 bases lay between the germline ends. CDR1 is KGHSH and CDR2 is LQKENI in the germline V gene. The CDR3 sequence is 16 residues long. CDR3 region: CASSPQAGTMNTEAFF. The CDR3 DNA is TGTGCCAGCTCACCACAGGCGGGAACTATGAACACTGAAGCTTTCTTT.

V is TRBV7-9 and J is TRBJ2-5, with a tentative D call TRBD2 (6 bases). CDR3 length equals 14 residues. CDR1 and CDR2 from the germline V gene are SEHNR and FQNEAQ (reference sequence). The V end was cut by 3 bases, the J end by 6 bases, with 14 bases between. This chain's CDR3 is CASSFEGLPKTQYF. In DNA form, the CDR3 reads TGTGCCAGCAGCTTCGAAGGACTACCCAAGACCCAGTACTTC.